Many counts were recorded for the clone carrying this T cell receptor beta chain. Germline V gene data show CDR1 as SGHRS and CDR2 as YFSETQ. Trimming removed 1 base from V and 4 bases from J, with 8 bases in between. This CDR3 is built from 13 residues. MiXCR was run by TCRdb on the RT-PCR reads, yielding one entry per CDR3 protein. This sample yields over 200,000 distinct CDR3 sequences, of which about 37% are seen a single time; more than 9% belongs to the top ten. This record belongs to a study of patients and donors after allogeneic stem cell transplantation. Material for sequencing was blood, either unsorted or a sorted T cell fraction (not recorded which). The V gene is TRBV5-1, the J gene TRBJ1-1; tentative D call: TRBD1 (5 bases). This receptor was identified in a human donor who was either an allogeneic HSCT recipient or a stem cell or donor lymphocyte infusion donor (not recorded which). It is not recorded whose cells these are; they may come from a transplant donor. The CDR3 loop is CASSLTGSTEAFF. DNA for the CDR3: TGCGCCAGCAGCTTGACAGGTAGCACTGAAGCTTTCTTT.